One sample yielded the 6 T cell receptor beta chains listed below, sequenced in a study of shared clonotypes between healthy human individuals (dated by TCRdb to about 2020). CD8 naive samples consisted of CD45RO-negative cells that were positively selected for CCR7, yielding a CD45RA+CCR7+ population without TemRA cells. The library was built by means of the immunoSEQ multiplex PCR assay. TCRdb stores this immuneACCESS table with in-frame sequences only. Part of the clones is absent; in the studies checked, under half of the shortfall reflects unresolved V genes, and no reason is known for the rest. The sample profile shows about 2 million clones; less than 95% of them were found once. The ten largest make up 1.2% of the sample. What was sequenced was naive CD8+ T cells sorted from blood. The sample's cell subset or site label, decoded: CD45RA+CCR7+. Source of these receptors: a man aged 18 to 29 in good health.

A word on this clone: The same CDR3 arises from other DNA sequences in this sample as well. The V gene is TRBV27, the J gene TRBJ1-1; tentatively, D is TRBD1 (5 bases). The CDR3 contains 13 residues. The V gene's germline CDR1 is MNHEY and CDR2 SMNVEV (reference sequence). Between the trimmed V and J ends, which lost 2 bases and 4 bases, there was a span of 8 bases. The CDR3: CASSLRGSTEAFF. The DNA for the CDR3 is TGTGCCAGCAGTTTACGGGGGTCCACTGAAGCTTTCTTT.

The chain has TRBV4-1 and TRBJ2-5; D ambiguous. The germline V gene has CDR1 MGHRA and CDR2 YSYEKL. Deletions cut 0 bases from V and 5 bases from J, with 13 bases between. CDR3 length: 15 residues. The CDR3 DNA is TGCGCCAGCAGCCAAGATCGTGGTAGCCTGGAGACCCAGTACTTC. This sequence encodes CASSQDRGSLETQYF.

The chain uses TRBV6-6 and TRBJ2-2, with D uncertain. CDR1 MNHNY and CDR2 SVGAGI come from the germline V gene (reference sequence). V lost 2 bases, J lost 4 bases, and 8 bases lay in between. CDR3 length: 14 residues. CDR3: CASSYVSLTGELFF. The DNA for the CDR3 is TGTGCCAGCAGTTACGTATCACTCACCGGGGAGCTGTTTTTT.

The rearrangement links TRBV5-6 to TRBJ2-1; 8 nucleotides align to TRBD2. Unmatched junction bases numbered 3, after V lost 0 bases and J lost 4 bases. This CDR3 contains 15 residues. Germline loops: CDR1 SGHDT, CDR2 YYEEEE. The CDR3 nucleotides are TGTGCCAGCAGCTTGGAGGCTAGCGGGTACAATGAGCAGTTCTTC. Its protein is CASSLEASGYNEQFF. Based on the CDR3 plus reference TRBV5-6 and TRBJ2-1, the full variable domain is DAGVTQSPTHLIKTRGQQVTLRCSPKSGHDTVSWYQQALGQGPQFIFQYYEEEERQRGNFPDRFSGHQFPNYSSELNVNALLLGDSALYLCASSLEASGYNEQFFGPGTRLTVL.

J is TRBJ2-1 and V is TRBV27; a weak D match, TRBD2 (6 bases). V lost 5 bases to trimming and J lost 4 bases, with 12 bases between them. Germline CDR1 and CDR2: MNHEY and SMNVEV (reference sequence). The CDR3 sequence is 14 residues long. The CDR3 reads CASSEGSGYNEQFF. In DNA, the CDR3 is TGTGCCAGCAGTGAGGGGAGCGGGTACAATGAGCAGTTCTTC.

This chain connects TRBV4-3 to TRBJ2-1, with D tentatively TRBD1 (6 bases). The CDR3 is 15 residues long. Germline CDR1 reads LGHNA; CDR2 reads YSLEER. Trimming took off 1 base at V and 4 bases at J, with 11 bases between the two ends. The CDR3 loop reads CASSQVGDKYNEQFF. CDR3 nucleotides: TGCGCCAGCAGCCAAGTGGGGGACAAATACAATGAGCAGTTCTTC.